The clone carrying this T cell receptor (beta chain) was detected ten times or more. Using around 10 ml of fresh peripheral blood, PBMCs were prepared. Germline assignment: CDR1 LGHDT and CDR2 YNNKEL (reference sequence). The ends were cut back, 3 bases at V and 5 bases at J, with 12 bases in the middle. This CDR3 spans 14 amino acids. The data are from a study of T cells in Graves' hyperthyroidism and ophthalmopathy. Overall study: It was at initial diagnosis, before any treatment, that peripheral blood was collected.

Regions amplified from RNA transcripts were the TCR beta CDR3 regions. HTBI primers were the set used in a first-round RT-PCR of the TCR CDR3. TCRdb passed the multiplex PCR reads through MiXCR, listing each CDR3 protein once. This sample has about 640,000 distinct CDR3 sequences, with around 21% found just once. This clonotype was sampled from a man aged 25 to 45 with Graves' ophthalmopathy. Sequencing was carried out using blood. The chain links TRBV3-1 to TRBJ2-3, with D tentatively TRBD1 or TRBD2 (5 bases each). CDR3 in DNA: TGTGCCAGCAGCCAGCTAAGTGGGGGAGATACGCAGTATTTT. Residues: CASSQLSGGDTQYF.